The clone carrying this TCR beta chain was seen a handful of times. This record belongs to a study of identical twins. The germline V gene encodes CDR1 SEHNR and CDR2 FQNEAQ (reference sequence). Trimming left V 9 bases short and J 0 bases short, with 8 bases between. The CDR3 sequence is 12 residues long. TCRdb analysed the 5' RACE reads with MiXCR anew, one entry per CDR3 protein. This repertoire shows fewer than 250,000 distinct CDR3 sequences, roughly 10% found once; its top ten account for 5% to 5.5%. The V gene is TRBV7-9, the J gene TRBJ1-1; no firm D call. The origin of this receptor is a woman aged 18-29 years in good health. The source material was memory (CD45RO+) T cells sorted from blood. CDR3 sequence reads: CASNPMNTEAFF. CDR3 DNA: TGTGCCAGTAATCCGATGAACACTGAAGCTTTCTTT.